The sequence of this T cell receptor (beta chain) was determined in a study of blood T cell repertoires in COVID-19. Study in general: The United States, Italy and Spain provided the acute and convalescent COVID-19 samples. The cDNA or gDNA used as material had been derived from T cells, B-cell-depleted T cells, or PBMCs.

J gave up 3 bases and V 3 bases, and 5 bases lay outside the gene matches. There are 16 residues in the CDR3. Germline CDR1 MDHEN, CDR2 SYDVKM. Per the authors' pipeline: Amplification from reference gene primers served as the basis for estimated nucleated cell counts. Generated by immunoSEQ multiplex PCR, the TCRdb table keeps only in-frame clones and is missing some. The V and J calls and the clone size are those of that table, but D and trimming were determined from the DNA. The data hold about 130,000 clones, with about 89% observed a single time. V gene TRBV28 combines with J gene TRBJ1-2; TRBD1 matches at 12 bases. This receptor was obtained from a woman in her seventies with COVID-19, enrolled during active disease. Sequenced sample: peripheral blood. The CDR3 DNA follows: TGTGCCAGCAGTTTTATGGGGACAGGGGGCTACTATGGCTACACCTTC. This gives the protein CASSFMGTGGYYGYTF.